The rows below give T cell receptor beta chains drawn from one sample of a study of blood T cell repertoires in COVID-19. Generated by immunoSEQ multiplex PCR, the TCRdb table keeps only in-frame clones and is missing some. Among approximately 110,000 clones listed, roughly 80% were seen once. The sample consisted of peripheral blood. All receptors come from a woman aged 40 to 50 with acute or convalescent COVID-19. Each CDR3 is given with its conserved first and last residue. Fields, in order: clone size, V gene, D gene, J gene, CDR3 DNA, CDR3 protein. D genes are given only for firm matches. Not every row has a clone size; where given, it reads once, few, many or a size class.

size: -
V: TRBV2
D: -
J: TRBJ2-1
DNA: TGTGCCAGCAGTGTAAGTTGGAGCTCCTACAATGAGCAGTTCTTC
CDR3: CASSVSWSSYNEQFF

size: -
V: TRBV6-1
D: TRBD1
J: TRBJ1-5
DNA: TGTGCCAGCAGTGAAGTCCCCCGCAGGGGGGCAGGTTGGCCCCAGCATTTT
CDR3: CASSEVPRRGAGWPQHF

size: once
V: TRBV27
D: -
J: TRBJ2-5
DNA: TGTGCCAGCAGTTTATCGTCTCTAATACAAGAGACCCAGTACTTC
CDR3: CASSLSSLIQETQYF

size: -
V: TRBV11-2
D: -
J: TRBJ1-2
DNA: TGTGCCAGCAGCTTATTAACCCTCACTCATGGCTACACCTTC
CDR3: CASSLLTLTHGYTF

size: -
V: TRBV6-5
D: -
J: TRBJ1-6
DNA: TGTGCCAGCAGCGGGACTCAACTAGGTAATTCACCCCTCCACTTT
CDR3: CASSGTQLGNSPLHF

size: -
V: TRBV19
D: -
J: TRBJ2-5
DNA: TGTGCCAGTAGTATTCTGAGAGGAGAGACCCAGTACTTC
CDR3: CASSILRGETQYF

size: few
V: TRBV6-2/TRBV6-3
D: -
J: TRBJ2-4
DNA: TGTGCCAGCAGTCTTAGTTCAAACATTCAGTACTTC
CDR3: CASSLSSNIQYF

size: -
V: TRBV30
D: -
J: TRBJ1-2
DNA: TGTGCCTGTATCACGGGAGGCTACACCTTC
CDR3: CACITGGYTF

size: -
V: TRBV7-3
D: TRBD2
J: TRBJ2-6
DNA: TGTGCCAGCAGCCTGCAAGCTCGACTAGCGGGGGGGCCAAATGGGGCCAACGTCCTGACTTTC
CDR3: CASSLQARLAGGPNGANVLTF

size: -
V: TRBV14
D: TRBD2
J: TRBJ2-3
DNA: TGTGCCAGCAGCCAAGTTAGCGGGAGCACAGATACGCAGTATTTT
CDR3: CASSQVSGSTDTQYF

size: -
V: TRBV2
D: TRBD1
J: TRBJ1-4
DNA: TGTGCCAGCAGTGAAACAGGGGCTAATGAAAAACTGTTTTTT
CDR3: CASSETGANEKLFF

size: -
V: TRBV24-1
D: -
J: TRBJ1-1
DNA: TGTGCCACCAGTGATTATCTCACCGCGTTGGACACTGAAGCTTTCTTT
CDR3: CATSDYLTALDTEAFF

size: -
V: TRBV3-1/TRBV3-2
D: -
J: TRBJ2-1
DNA: TGTGCCAGCAGCCTGTACAAAAATGAGCAGTTCTTC
CDR3: CASSLYKNEQFF

size: -
V: TRBV11-2
D: TRBD1
J: TRBJ1-1
DNA: TGTGCCAGCAGCCGTTCCGGGACAGGGGCCCGGGGCACTGAAGCTTTCTTT
CDR3: CASSRSGTGARGTEAFF

size: -
V: TRBV5-4
D: -
J: TRBJ2-2
DNA: TGTGCCAGCAGCTCCCAGGGGATGGCAACCGGGGAGCTGTTTTTT
CDR3: CASSSQGMATGELFF

size: -
V: TRBV9
D: -
J: TRBJ1-2
DNA: TGTGCCAGCAGCGTAGAGTTAATCGGGGACACGTATGGCTACACCTTC
CDR3: CASSVELIGDTYGYTF

size: -
V: TRBV7-6
D: TRBD1
J: TRBJ2-7
DNA: TGTGCCAGCAGCGTCACGGGACAGGACTCCTACGAGCAGTACTTC
CDR3: CASSVTGQDSYEQYF

size: -
V: TRBV9
D: TRBD2
J: TRBJ2-1
DNA: TGTGCCAGCAGCGTAGGGGTCCTAGCGGGGCGTAATGAGCAGTTCTTC
CDR3: CASSVGVLAGRNEQFF

size: -
V: TRBV19
D: TRBD1
J: TRBJ1-4
DNA: TGTGCCAGTCGCCGGGCAGGGGGTTACGAAAAACTGTTTTTT
CDR3: CASRRAGGYEKLFF

size: -
V: TRBV4-1
D: TRBD1
J: TRBJ1-6
DNA: TGCGCCAGCAGCCCGTACCAACGGCAGACAGGGGTTTCACCCCTCCACTTT
CDR3: CASSPYQRQTGVSPLHF

size: -
V: TRBV5-1
D: -
J: TRBJ1-4
DNA: TGCGCCAGCAGCTTGGGGGCCTCAACTAATGAAAAACTGTTTTTT
CDR3: CASSLGASTNEKLFF

size: -
V: TRBV6-5
D: -
J: TRBJ2-1
DNA: TGTGCCAGCAGTAGGGGGAACGAGCAGTTCTTC
CDR3: CASSRGNEQFF

size: -
V: TRBV5-4
D: TRBD1
J: TRBJ1-2
DNA: TGTGCCAGCAGCTTGGCTCCCACTCATGCCGACAGGGGCTATGGCTACACCTTC
CDR3: CASSLAPTHADRGYGYTF

size: -
V: TRBV3-1/TRBV3-2
D: TRBD1
J: TRBJ1-2
DNA: TGTGCCAGCAGCGGGAGGGACAGGGGTAACTATGGCTACACCTTC
CDR3: CASSGRDRGNYGYTF

size: -
V: TRBV19
D: -
J: TRBJ1-1
DNA: TGTGCCAGTAGTATTGACGGGTCGGAGACTGAAGCTTTCTTT
CDR3: CASSIDGSETEAFF